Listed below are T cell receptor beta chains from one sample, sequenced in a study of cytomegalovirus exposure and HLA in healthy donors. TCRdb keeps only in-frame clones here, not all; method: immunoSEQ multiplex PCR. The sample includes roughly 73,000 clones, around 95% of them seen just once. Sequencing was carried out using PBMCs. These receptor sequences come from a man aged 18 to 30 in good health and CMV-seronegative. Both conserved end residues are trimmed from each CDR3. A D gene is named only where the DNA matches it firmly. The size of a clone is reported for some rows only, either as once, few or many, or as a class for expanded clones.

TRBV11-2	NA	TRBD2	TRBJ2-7	ASSISPSGAGGYEQY
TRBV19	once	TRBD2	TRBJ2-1	ASSIFSSGGFNEQF
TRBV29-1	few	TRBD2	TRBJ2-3	SLAALAGDTQY
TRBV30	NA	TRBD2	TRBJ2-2	AWRGGTSASGELF
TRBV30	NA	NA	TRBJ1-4	AWSRGTGTTSGASEKLF
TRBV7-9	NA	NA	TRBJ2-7	ASSLGVQGGFEQY
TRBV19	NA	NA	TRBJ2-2	ASTKFPSPYANTGELF
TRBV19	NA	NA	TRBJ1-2	ASSIGAYYGYT
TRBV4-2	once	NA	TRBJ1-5	ASSREGGRGSNQPQH
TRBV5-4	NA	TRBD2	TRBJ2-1	ASSLAGLHNEQF
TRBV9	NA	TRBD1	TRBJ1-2	ASSVGTGEGYT
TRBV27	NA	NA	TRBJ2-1	ASSLYQGSEQF
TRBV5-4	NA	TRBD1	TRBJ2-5	ASSLQPGQGLEETQY
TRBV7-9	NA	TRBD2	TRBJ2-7	ASSPSGGGPYEQY
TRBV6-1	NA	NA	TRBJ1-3	ASSEFFVGSSGNTIY
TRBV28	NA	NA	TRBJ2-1	ASSPSGLSGGNNEQF
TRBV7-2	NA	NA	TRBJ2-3	ASSLQSPSFTDTQY
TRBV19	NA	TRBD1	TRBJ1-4	ASSVLGGPTNEKLF
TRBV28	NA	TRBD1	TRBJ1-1	ASSLSGTGDIKGAF
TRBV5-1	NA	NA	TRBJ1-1	ASSHGSGDLEAF
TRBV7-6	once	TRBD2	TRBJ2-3	ASSFGAGGDTQY
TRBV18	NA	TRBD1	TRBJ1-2	ASSPTGDGYT
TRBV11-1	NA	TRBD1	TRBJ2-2	ASNSGQGAVTGELF
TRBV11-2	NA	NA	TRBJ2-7	ASTRGLTYEQY
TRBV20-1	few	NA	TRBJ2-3	SARTTDTQY